This TCR beta chain is drawn from a study of T-cell memory formation after mild COVID-19. 5'RACE primed from the constant segment yielded TCR alpha and TCR beta cDNA libraries bearing sample barcodes and UMIs. TCRdb recomputed calls from the 5' RACE reads with MiXCR, one row per CDR3 protein. The sample gives about 140,000 distinct CDR3 sequences, roughly 15% of which show up once; roughly 14% is in the top ten. Study-level findings and limits: Day 37-peaking second-wave clones had unconfirmed SARS-CoV-2 specificity. Among CD4+ contracting clones, most were CM and EM, and CD8+ ones EMRA. The finding that pre-infection memory included some responding clones suggested that cross-reactive memory joined.

The table lists this clonotype with a few counts. Antigen unknown. Sequencing input: PBMCs or a T cell subset sorted from them (not recorded which). This clonotype was obtained from an adult woman who had mild COVID-19 (a few samples of this study predate the infection). Cell type and time point are not known.

The CDR3 DNA is TGTGCCAGCAGTTTAGTCCGGCGAACTAACACTGAAGCTTTCTTT. Translated, it gives CASSLVRRTNTEAFF. The chain employs TRBV12-3 or TRBV12-4 and TRBJ1-1; D is ambiguous. The V and J ends lost 1 base and 2 bases respectively, with 11 bases between them. The CDR3 totals 15 residues.